This T cell receptor (beta chain) was sequenced in a study of blood T cell repertoires in COVID-19. In the study overall: From the United States, Italy and Spain came samples of acute and convalescent COVID-19. The analysed material was cDNA or gDNA that came from T cells, B-cell-depleted T cells, or PBMCs.

The CDR3 is 15 residues long. V lost 2 bases, J lost 7 bases, and 7 bases stayed unmatched. CDR1 MGHRA and CDR2 YSYEKL come from the germline V gene. The repertoire was sequenced with immunoSEQ multiplex PCR; TCRdb's copy has only in-frame clones and lacks some. The sample lists about 62,000 clones; 85% to 90% were seen once. The Seattle site enrolled patients during active infection and followed them longitudinally. Sequencing input: peripheral blood. The V and J genes are TRBV4-1 and TRBJ1-4, with 7 bases aligning to TRBD1. This receptor was taken from a woman aged 60-75 years with COVID-19, enrolled during active disease. This CDR3 is CASSQRTGGSEKLFF. The CDR3 nucleotides are TGCGCCAGCAGCCAAAGGACAGGTGGGAGTGAAAAACTGTTTTTT.